The count of the clone carrying this TCR beta chain is one. At one of its ends the junction is not consistent with the germline gene, which may arise from a read error. This sample was included in a study of blood T cell repertoires in COVID-19. Study information: Spain, Italy and the United States supplied samples that represented acute and convalescent COVID-19. Sample material is recorded as cDNA or gDNA derived from T cells, B-cell-depleted T cells, or PBMCs.

The CDR3 totals 20 residues. Germline lookup yields CDR1 SSHAT and CDR2 FNYEAQ (reference sequence). Under the authors' procedure: Cell counts per sample came from amplifying reference gene primers. Sequencing used immunoSEQ multiplex PCR; TCRdb keeps in-frame clones, though not all of them. V and J calls plus clone size are reproduced from that table; the DNA served to infer D and trimming. Of 250,000 to 350,000 clones in the sample, roughly 85% were seen once. The V gene is TRBV7-7, the J gene TRBJ1-5, with 9 bases lining up with TRBD1. This TCR came from a woman in her 30s with active or convalescent COVID-19. The sequenced sample consisted of peripheral blood. CDR3 sequence reads: CASSFAFWDRVDRKDQPQHF. Written as DNA, the CDR3 is TGTGCTAGCAGCTTCGCCTTTTGGGACAGGGTCGATAGAAAAGATCAGCCCCAGCATTTT.